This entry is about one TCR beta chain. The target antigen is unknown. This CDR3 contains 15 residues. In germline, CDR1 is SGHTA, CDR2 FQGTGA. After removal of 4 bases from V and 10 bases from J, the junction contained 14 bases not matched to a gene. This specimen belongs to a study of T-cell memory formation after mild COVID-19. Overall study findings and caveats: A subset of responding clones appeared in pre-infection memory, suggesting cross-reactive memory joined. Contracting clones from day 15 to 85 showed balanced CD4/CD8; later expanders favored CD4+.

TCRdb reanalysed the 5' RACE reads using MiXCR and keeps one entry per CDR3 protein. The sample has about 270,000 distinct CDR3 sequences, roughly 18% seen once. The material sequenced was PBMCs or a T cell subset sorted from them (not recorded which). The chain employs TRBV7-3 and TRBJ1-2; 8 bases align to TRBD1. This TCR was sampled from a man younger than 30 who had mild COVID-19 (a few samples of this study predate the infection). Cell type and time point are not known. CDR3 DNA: TGTGCCAGCAGCTCCGCGGGACAGGCAAACCCAAACTACACCTTC. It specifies CASSSAGQANPNYTF. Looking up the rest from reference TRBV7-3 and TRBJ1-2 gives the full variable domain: GAGVSQTPSNKVTEKGKYVELRCDPISGHTALYWYRQSLGQGPEFLIYFQGTGAADDSGLPNDRFFAVRPEGSVSTLKIQRTERGDSAVYLCASSSAGQANPNYTFGSGTRLTVV.